The 29 T cell receptor beta chains below come from one sample, sequenced in a study of cytomegalovirus exposure and HLA in healthy donors. PCR was performed using 60 Vbeta and 13 Jbeta primers. The protocol was immunoSEQ multiplex PCR, while the TCRdb copy is restricted to in-frame clones and leaves out a portion. In the table there are about 140,000 clones, 80% of which are singletons. The sequenced sample consisted of PBMCs. These TCRs come from a man aged 35-49 years in good health and CMV-seronegative.

The chain uses TRBV10-2 and TRBJ1-6; 7 bases line up with TRBD1. The trim removed 4 bases at V and 4 bases at J, leaving 4 bases unmatched. This CDR3 is 15 amino acids long. Looked up from germline, CDR1 is WSHSY and CDR2 is SAAADI. The CDR3 coding sequence is TGCGCCAGCAGTGCACCGGGACAGTATAATTCACCCCTCCACTTT. This translates into CASSAPGQYNSPLHF.

The V call is TRBV18, the J call TRBJ2-3; the D is unclear. The CDR3 length is 13 residues. Trimming stripped 1 base from V and 3 bases from J, with 5 bases between. Germline values: CDR1 KGHSH, CDR2 LQKENI. CDR3 residues: CASSPLRTDTQYF. The DNA for the CDR3 is TGTGCCAGCTCACCACTCAGAACAGATACGCAGTATTTT.

The chain carries TRBV28 and TRBJ2-5; the match to TRBD1 covers 7 bases. CDR3 length equals 15 residues. Germline V gives CDR1 MDHEN, CDR2 SYDVKM. Trimming took 4 bases from V and 5 from J; bases not matched to a gene: 10. The CDR3 region has the DNA TGTGCCAGCAGTTCCCCGACAGGGTGGAGTGAGACCCAGTACTTC. Translated: CASSSPTGWSETQYF.

The chain links TRBV6-6 to TRBJ2-7; D possibly corresponds to TRBD2 (5 bases). The CDR3 consists of 13 residues. Germline V gene lookup returns CDR1 MNHNY and CDR2 SVGAGI (reference sequence). V lost 1 base and J lost 4, with 8 bases in between. The CDR3 coding sequence is TGTGCCAGCAGTTACTTACGGGAATACGAGCAGTACTTC. Its translation: CASSYLREYEQYF.

In this sample, this clone turned up a few times. The chain joins TRBV9 to TRBJ2-3; D may be TRBD2 (5 bases). Trimming removed 3 bases at V and 1 base at J, with 12 bases between. The length of the CDR3 is 15 residues. From germline, CDR1 is SGDLS and CDR2 YYNGEE. CDR3: CASSAEGARTDTQYF. The CDR3 bases are TGTGCCAGCAGCGCTGAGGGAGCTCGCACAGATACGCAGTATTTT.

This rearrangement joins TRBV10-2 to TRBJ2-7; 11 nucleotides align to TRBD1. Per germline, CDR1 WSHSY and CDR2 SAAADI. V lost 7 bases, J lost 6 bases, and 8 bases stayed unmatched. This CDR3 is 14 amino acids long. The CDR3, as DNA: TGCGCCAGCACCGATAGGGGACAGGGGGGCGAGCAGTACTTC. Translated: CASTDRGQGGEQYF.

The chain is built from TRBV7-2 and TRBJ2-5; TRBD2 matches 7 bases. Germline CDR1 and CDR2: SGHTA and FQGNSA. This CDR3 is built from 12 residues. V shed 5 bases and J 14 bases; nucleotides not matched to a gene: 11. The CDR3 sequence is CASSPGGETGYF. The CDR3 nucleotides read TGTGCCAGCAGCCCGGGGGGTGAGACGGGTTACTTC.

The chain links TRBV4-3 to TRBJ2-3; 8 bases agree with TRBD1. Germline V gene sequence: CDR1 LGHNA, CDR2 YSLEER. CDR3 length: 17 amino acids. The trim removed 2 bases at V and 0 bases at J, leaving 7 bases unmatched. The CDR3 here is CASSQQTGGSSTDTQYF. The CDR3 DNA reads as TGCGCCAGCAGCCAACAAACAGGGGGATCTAGCACAGATACGCAGTATTTT.

V and J are TRBV29-1 and TRBJ2-1; 12 bases match TRBD2. The CDR3 is 15 residues long. The trim removed 4 bases at V and 8 bases at J, leaving 9 bases unmatched. CDR1 and CDR2 from the germline V gene are SQVTM and ANQGSEA. CDR3 nucleotide sequence: TGCAGCGTTGCCCTCTCTAGCGGGGGGGCAGATGAGCAGTTCTTC. Encoded protein: CSVALSSGGADEQFF.

V is TRBV7-3 and J is TRBJ2-2; no firm D call. The germline V gene has CDR1 SGHTA and CDR2 FQGTGA. Trimming shortened V by 1 base and J by 5 bases, and 5 bases separated the two germline ends. The CDR3 has 13 amino acids. CDR3 amino acids: CASSLIATGELFF. The CDR3 DNA sequence: TGTGCCAGCAGCTTAATAGCAACCGGGGAGCTGTTTTTT.

This clone was seen more than once but under ten times. The genes are TRBV7-6 and TRBJ1-6; a weak D match, TRBD1 (6 bases). Germline V gene data show CDR1 as SGHVS and CDR2 as FNYEAQ. This CDR3 has 18 residues. V was trimmed by 5 bases and J by 0 bases, leaving 17 bases between them. The CDR3 loop reads CASSNNGGRDSYNSPLHF. The DNA of the CDR3 is TGTGCCAGCAGCAATAATGGGGGCCGGGACTCCTATAATTCACCCCTCCACTTT.

The chain is built from TRBV28 and TRBJ1-2, with D maybe TRBD1 (5 bases). There are 14 residues in the CDR3. In germline, CDR1 is MDHEN, CDR2 SYDVKM. Trimming removed 6 bases from V and 3 bases from J, with 14 bases in between. CDR3 DNA: TGTGCCAGCAGAAGCGGGACTACACACTATGGCTACACCTTC. This codes for CASRSGTTHYGYTF.

The chain couples TRBV18 to TRBJ2-7; TRBD1 aligns across 9 bases. The CDR3 spans 13 residues. Trimming removed 5 bases from V and 3 bases from J; junction bases left unmatched: 2. Germline V gene lookup returns CDR1 KGHSH and CDR2 LQKENI. The CDR3 loop reads CASSSGQGYEQYF. CDR3 nucleotide sequence: TGTGCCAGCTCATCGGGACAGGGCTACGAGCAGTACTTC.

This clone was counted once. The V call is TRBV2, the J call TRBJ2-1, with 10 positions matching TRBD1. There are 15 residues in the CDR3. The trim removed 5 bases at V and 7 bases at J, leaving 8 bases unmatched. Germline CDR1 reads SNHLY; CDR2 reads FYNNEI. This chain's CDR3 is CASSLRGQGSNEQFF. The CDR3, as DNA: TGTGCCAGCAGTCTGAGGGGACAGGGGTCGAATGAGCAGTTCTTC.

V gene TRBV28 combines with J gene TRBJ2-3, with 16 positions matching TRBD2. The CDR3 runs 16 residues. Germline CDR1 is MDHEN and CDR2 is SYDVKM. Trimming cost V 8 bases and J 3 bases; bases outside gene matches: 5. The CDR3, as DNA: TGTGCCAGCGGGACTAGCGGGGGGGCGAGGACAGATACGCAGTATTTT. Its protein product is CASGTSGGARTDTQYF.

CDR3 DNA sequence: TGCGCCAGCAGCCAAGAGACCCAGCGGACGAACACCGGGGAGCTGTTTTTT. It encodes CASSQETQRTNTGELFF. V and J are TRBV4-3 and TRBJ2-2, with a possible D match to TRBD2 (5 bases). V was cut by 0 bases and J by 0 bases, with 11 bases left in between. This CDR3 has 17 residues. CDR1 LGHNA and CDR2 YSLEER come from the germline V gene.

The rearrangement joins TRBV7-6 to TRBJ1-1; D is unclear. This CDR3 has 13 residues. Germline V gene lookup returns CDR1 SGHVS and CDR2 FNYEAQ. The V end lost 1 base, the J end lost 5 bases, and 8 bases lay between the germline ends. CDR3 residues: CASSLGASTEAFF. The CDR3 DNA sequence: TGTGCCAGCAGCTTAGGGGCATCGACTGAAGCTTTCTTT.

The chain joins TRBV4-1 to TRBJ2-2; a possible D gene is TRBD2 (5 bases). In germline, CDR1 is MGHRA, CDR2 YSYEKL. CDR3 length: 13 residues. V lost 0 bases and J lost 7, with 6 bases in between. CDR3 region: CASSQDGVGELFF. Here the CDR3 DNA reads TGCGCCAGCAGCCAAGACGGGGTCGGGGAGCTGTTTTTT.

The gene calls are TRBV27 and TRBJ1-1, with 7 bases lining up with TRBD1. With V trimmed by 9 bases and J by 6 bases, 10 bases remained unmatched. The CDR3 is 13 residues long. From germline, CDR1 is MNHEY and CDR2 SMNVEV (reference sequence). The CDR3: CASMEGAVAEAFF. The CDR3 DNA is TGTGCCAGTATGGAGGGGGCGGTGGCTGAAGCTTTCTTT.

This chain links TRBV5-1 with TRBJ2-3; unclear D gene. Germline loops: CDR1 SGHRS, CDR2 YFSETQ. V lost 3 bases and J 2 bases, leaving 13 bases between the germline ends. The CDR3 is 15 amino acids. The CDR3: CASSSPLGPTDTQYF. The CDR3 region has the DNA TGCGCCAGCAGCTCCCCGCTGGGCCCCACAGATACGCAGTATTTT.

This clone was recorded once. The genes are TRBV7-9 and TRBJ2-6; possibly TRBD1 for D (5 bases). The germline V gene has CDR1 SEHNR and CDR2 FQNEAQ (reference sequence). CDR3 length: 14 amino acids. Deletions cut 5 bases from V and 8 bases from J, with 13 bases between. The CDR3 coding sequence is TGTGCCAGCAGCGCCCCAGGGTACCCCAACGTCCTGACTTTC. Translating it yields CASSAPGYPNVLTF.

The rearrangement links TRBV28 to TRBJ2-7; tentative D call: TRBD2 (5 bases). Trimming took 5 bases from V and 2 from J, leaving 13 bases between them. The CDR3 has 14 amino acids. Per germline, CDR1 MDHEN and CDR2 SYDVKM. The CDR3 loop reads CASSIAGIPYEQYF. Written as DNA, the CDR3 is TGTGCCAGCAGTATCGCCGGGATCCCCTACGAGCAGTACTTC.

CDR3 protein: CASSFSPVNEKLFF. CDR3 DNA: TGTGCCAGCAGTTTTAGTCCTGTTAATGAAAAACTGTTTTTT. The chain combines TRBV6-1 with TRBJ1-4; D gene uncertain. V was clipped by 5 bases and J by 4 bases, with 11 bases between them. The germline CDR1 and CDR2 sequences are MNHNS and SASEGT. This CDR3 has 14 amino acids.

The rearrangement links TRBV6-5 to TRBJ2-1, with D possibly TRBD1 on 6 matching bases. V lost 6 bases to trimming and J lost 8 bases, with 20 bases between them. Germline V gene data show CDR1 as MNHEY and CDR2 as SVGAGI. This CDR3 is 15 amino acids long. The CDR3 sequence is CASRPGTLNRDEQFF. DNA of the CDR3: TGTGCCAGCAGACCCGGGACACTAAATCGCGATGAGCAGTTCTTC.

The J gene is TRBJ1-2, the V gene TRBV30; D gene ambiguous. V was shortened by 2 bases and J by 8 bases, with 12 bases between the two germline ends. Germline CDR1 and CDR2: GTSNPN and SVGIG (reference sequence). The CDR3 is made up of 12 amino acids. The CDR3 reads CAWSLTSGGYTF. The CDR3 bases are TGTGCCTGGAGTCTAACCTCAGGAGGCTACACCTTC.

V usage is TRBV4-2 and J usage is TRBJ1-5, with D uncertain. CDR1 and CDR2 from the germline V gene are LGHNA and YNFKEQ. The V end was cut by 4 bases, the J end by 3 bases, with 13 bases between. This CDR3 is built from 15 residues. CDR3 protein: CASSRGRENNQPQHF. In nucleotides, the CDR3 is TGTGCCAGCAGCCGAGGACGGGAAAACAATCAGCCCCAGCATTTT.

The DNA for the CDR3 is TGTGCCAGCACCCTGGGCCCTAGCGGCTACACCGGGGAGCTGTTTTTT. Amino acids: CASTLGPSGYTGELFF. The J gene is TRBJ2-2, the V gene TRBV11-1; 7 positions agree with TRBD2. Germline V CDR1 and CDR2: SGHAT, FQDESV (reference sequence). The trim removed 7 bases at V and 3 bases at J, leaving 11 bases unmatched. This CDR3 is 16 amino acids long.

The chain links TRBV2 to TRBJ2-1; D gene ambiguous. The CDR3 extends over 21 amino acids. V lost 3 bases, J lost 4 bases, and 31 bases lay in between. CDR1 SNHLY and CDR2 FYNNEI come from the germline V gene. The CDR3 bases are TGTGCCAGCAGTGAGGGTTCCGGGTACCGCTCAAATGTTGTCATATACAATGAGCAGTTCTTC. Amino acid sequence: CASSEGSGYRSNVVIYNEQFF.

The chain uses TRBV12-5 and TRBJ2-5; D is possibly TRBD2 (6 bases). V shed 0 bases and J shed 5 bases, with 19 bases lying between them. This CDR3 comprises 17 residues. The germline gives CDR1 LGHNT, CDR2 FRNRAP. The CDR3 region has the DNA TGTGCTAGTGGTTTGGTACTAGGCGGGATTAAAGGGGAGACCCAGTACTTC. Its protein is CASGLVLGGIKGETQYF.